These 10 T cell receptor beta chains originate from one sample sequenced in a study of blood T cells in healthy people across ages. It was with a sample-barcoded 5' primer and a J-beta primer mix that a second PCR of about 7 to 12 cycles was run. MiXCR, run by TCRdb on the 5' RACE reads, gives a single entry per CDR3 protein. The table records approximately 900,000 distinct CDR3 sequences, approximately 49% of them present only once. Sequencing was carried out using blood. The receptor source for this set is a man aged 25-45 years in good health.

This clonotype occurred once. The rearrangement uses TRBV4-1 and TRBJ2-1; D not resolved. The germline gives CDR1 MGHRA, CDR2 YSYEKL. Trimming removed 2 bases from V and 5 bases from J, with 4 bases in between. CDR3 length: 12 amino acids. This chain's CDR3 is CASSQNNNEQFF. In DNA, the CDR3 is TGCGCCAGCAGCCAAAACAACAATGAGCAGTTCTTC.

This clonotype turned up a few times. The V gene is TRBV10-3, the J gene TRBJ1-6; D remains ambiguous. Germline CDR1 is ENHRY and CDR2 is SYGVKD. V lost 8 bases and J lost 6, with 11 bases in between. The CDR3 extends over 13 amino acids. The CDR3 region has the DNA TGTGCCATCGGAGCCAGCGTTAATTCACCCCTCCACTTT. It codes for CAIGASVNSPLHF.

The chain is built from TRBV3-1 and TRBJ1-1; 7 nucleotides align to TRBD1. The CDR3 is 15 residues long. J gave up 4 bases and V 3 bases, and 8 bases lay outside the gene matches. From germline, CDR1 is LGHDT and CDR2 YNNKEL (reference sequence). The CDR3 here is CASSQRPGGSTEAFF. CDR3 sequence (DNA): TGTGCCAGCAGCCAGAGGCCAGGGGGGAGCACTGAAGCTTTCTTT.

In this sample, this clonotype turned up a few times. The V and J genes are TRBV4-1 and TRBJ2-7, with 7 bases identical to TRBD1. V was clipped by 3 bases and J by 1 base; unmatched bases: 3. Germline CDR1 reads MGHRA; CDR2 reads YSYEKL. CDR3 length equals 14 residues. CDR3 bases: TGCGCCAGCAGCCACGAACAGGGGTCCTACGAGCAGTACTTC. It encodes CASSHEQGSYEQYF.

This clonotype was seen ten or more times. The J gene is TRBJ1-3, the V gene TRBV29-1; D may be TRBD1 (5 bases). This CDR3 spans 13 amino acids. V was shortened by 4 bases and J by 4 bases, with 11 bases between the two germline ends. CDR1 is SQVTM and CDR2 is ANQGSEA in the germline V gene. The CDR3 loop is CSVVRGSGNTIYF. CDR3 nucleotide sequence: TGCAGCGTTGTTAGGGGCTCCGGAAACACCATATATTTT.

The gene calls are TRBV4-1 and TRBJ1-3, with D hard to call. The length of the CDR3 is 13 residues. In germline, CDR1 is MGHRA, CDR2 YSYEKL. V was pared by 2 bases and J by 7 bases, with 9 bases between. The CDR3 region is CASSQLNGNTIYF. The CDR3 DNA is TGCGCCAGCAGCCAACTCAACGGCAACACCATATATTTT.

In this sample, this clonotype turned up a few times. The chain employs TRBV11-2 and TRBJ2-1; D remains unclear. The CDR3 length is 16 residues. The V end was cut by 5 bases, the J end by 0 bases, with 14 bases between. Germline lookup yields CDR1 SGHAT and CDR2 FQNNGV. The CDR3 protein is CASSPLGRVSYNEQFF. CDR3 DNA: TGTGCCAGCAGCCCCCTGGGTAGAGTCTCCTACAATGAGCAGTTCTTC.

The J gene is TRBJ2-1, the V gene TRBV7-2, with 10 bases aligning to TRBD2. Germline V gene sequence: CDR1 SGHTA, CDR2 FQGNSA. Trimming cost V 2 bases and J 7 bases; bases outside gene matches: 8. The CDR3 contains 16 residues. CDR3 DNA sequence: TGTGCCAGCAGCTTAAGGTTTAGCGGGGGGAAAAATGAGCAGTTCTTC. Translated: CASSLRFSGGKNEQFF.

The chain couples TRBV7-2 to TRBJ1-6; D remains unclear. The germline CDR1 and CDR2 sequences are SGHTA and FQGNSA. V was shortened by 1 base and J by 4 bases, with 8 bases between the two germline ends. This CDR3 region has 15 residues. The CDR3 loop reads CASSLVAEYNSPLHF. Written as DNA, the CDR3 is TGTGCCAGCAGCTTAGTGGCGGAGTATAATTCACCCCTCCACTTT.

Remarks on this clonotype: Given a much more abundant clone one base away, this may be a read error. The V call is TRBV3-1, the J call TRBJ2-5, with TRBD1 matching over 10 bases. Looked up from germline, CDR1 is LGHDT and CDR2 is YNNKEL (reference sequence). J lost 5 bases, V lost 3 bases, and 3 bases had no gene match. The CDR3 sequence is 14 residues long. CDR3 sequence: CASSQGQGKETQYF. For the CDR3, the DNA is TGTGCCAGCAGCCAGGGACAGGGGAAGGAGACCCAGTACTTC.